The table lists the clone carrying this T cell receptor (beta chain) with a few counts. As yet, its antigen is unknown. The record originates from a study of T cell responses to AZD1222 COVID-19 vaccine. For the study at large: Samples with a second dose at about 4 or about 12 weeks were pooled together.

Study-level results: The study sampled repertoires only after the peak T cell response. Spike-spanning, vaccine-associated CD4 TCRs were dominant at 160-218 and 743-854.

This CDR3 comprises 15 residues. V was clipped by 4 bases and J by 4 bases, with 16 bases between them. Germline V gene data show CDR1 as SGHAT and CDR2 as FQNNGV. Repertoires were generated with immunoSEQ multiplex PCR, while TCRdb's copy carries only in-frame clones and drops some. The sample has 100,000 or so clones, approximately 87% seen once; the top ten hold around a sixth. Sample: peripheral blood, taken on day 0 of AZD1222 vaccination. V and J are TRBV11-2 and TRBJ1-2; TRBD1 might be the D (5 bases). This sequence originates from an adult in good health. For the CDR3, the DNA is TGTGCCAGCAGCTCAACAGGCTACCTGCTCTATGGCTACACCTTC. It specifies CASSSTGYLLYGYTF.